A single sample gave rise to the 9 T cell receptor beta chains below, sequenced in a study of blood T cell repertoires in COVID-19. TCRdb keeps only in-frame clones here, not all; method: immunoSEQ multiplex PCR. In the table there are 80,000 or so clones, 77% of which are singletons. The sequencing sample was made of peripheral blood. The source is a human donor in a cohort sampled during active COVID-19.

This rearrangement joins TRBV5-6 to TRBJ2-3, with TRBD2 identical over 15 bases. In germline, CDR1 is SGHDT, CDR2 YYEEEE. Unmatched junction bases numbered 15, after V lost 4 bases and J lost 6 bases. The CDR3 is 19 amino acids. The CDR3 DNA reads as TGTGCCAGCAGCCTCCTGGGACTAGCGGGGGGACCCTACTGGGATACGCAGTATTTT. Translating it yields CASSLLGLAGGPYWDTQYF.

This clone was seen a few times. J is TRBJ2-3 and V is TRBV7-8, with 7 bases aligning to TRBD1. Germline CDR1 is SGHVS and CDR2 is FQNEAQ. V lost 6 bases and J lost 2; bases outside the gene matches: 5. The CDR3 length is 14 residues. CDR3 nucleotides: TGTGCCAGCAGAAGGGACAGCCTCACAGATACGCAGTATTTT. Translating gives CASRRDSLTDTQYF.

The CDR3 DNA follows: TGTGCCAGCAGCTTACAGGGGTTCGACTATGGCTACACCTTC. Translated: CASSLQGFDYGYTF. The chain carries TRBV7-9 and TRBJ1-2, with D maybe TRBD1 (6 bases). The V gene's germline CDR1 is SEHNR and CDR2 FQNEAQ (reference sequence). The CDR3 sequence is 14 residues long. V lost 2 bases to trimming and J lost 3 bases, with 10 bases between them.

The rearrangement links TRBV27 to TRBJ2-7; tentatively, D is TRBD2 (6 bases). CDR3 length equals 11 residues. The V and J ends lost 6 bases and 7 bases respectively, with 10 bases between them. Looked up from germline, CDR1 is MNHEY and CDR2 is SMNVEV (reference sequence). The CDR3 bases are TGTGCCAGCAGGAGTGGGGGGGAGCAGTACTTC. Amino acids: CASRSGGEQYF.

This clone showed up just a few times. The V call is TRBV5-1, the J call TRBJ2-7, with D perhaps TRBD2 (6 bases). The CDR3 extends over 14 amino acids. Germline CDR1 SGHRS, CDR2 YFSETQ. The V gene lost 0 bases and the J gene lost 7 bases, with 14 bases spanning the gap. Written as DNA, the CDR3 is TGCGCCAGCAGCTTGGGCGTCAGGGCGGGGGAGCAGTACTTC. Translated, it gives CASSLGVRAGEQYF.

V and J are TRBV7-9 and TRBJ1-3, with D tentatively TRBD1 (6 bases). The V and J ends lost 5 bases and 3 bases respectively, with 8 bases between them. Germline CDR1 and CDR2: SEHNR and FQNEAQ (reference sequence). The CDR3 has 13 amino acids. CDR3 amino acids: CASSPTGGNTIYF. CDR3 DNA: TGTGCCAGCAGCCCGACAGGTGGAAACACCATATATTTT.

The chain recombines TRBV28 with TRBJ1-1; 8 nucleotides agree with TRBD1. Trimming removed 1 base from V and 5 bases from J; junction bases left unmatched: 6. Germline-derived CDR1 and CDR2 are MDHEN and SYDVKM. The CDR3 runs 15 residues. The CDR3 nucleotides are TGTGCCAGCAGTTTATTTTCCAGGGGGCGGACTGAAGCTTTCTTT. This encodes CASSLFSRGRTEAFF.

This chain links TRBV5-1 with TRBJ1-2; D remains unclear. This CDR3 contains 14 residues. CDR1 is SGHRS, CDR2 YFSETQ, per germline. V was shortened by 3 bases and J by 2 bases, with 11 bases between the two germline ends. CDR3: CASSYPGLNYGYTF. CDR3 bases: TGCGCCAGCAGCTACCCGGGTCTAAACTATGGCTACACCTTC.

This clone was observed a handful of times. The chain recombines TRBV4-3 with TRBJ2-7, with TRBD2 matching 12 bases. Germline CDR1 and CDR2: LGHNA and YSLEER. The CDR3 is made up of 17 amino acids. The junction had 5 bases not matched to a gene; V was cut back by 1 base and J by 1 base. This CDR3 reads CASSQAMTSGGSYEQYF. For the CDR3, the DNA is TGCGCCAGCAGCCAAGCTATGACTAGCGGGGGATCCTACGAGCAGTACTTC.